These T cell receptor beta chains were read from a single sample in a study of graft-versus-host responses after intestinal transplantation. The antigens these receptors bind are not known. TCRdb's copy holds only in-frame clones and misses some; the assay was immunoSEQ multiplex PCR. This table has about 110,000 clones, approximately 90% appearing once. The sequencing here drew on unstimulated CD4+ T cells sorted from spleen or lymph node cells, taken before transplant. Receptors originate from a human donor who was the organ donor for an intestinal transplant. Each CDR3 is given with its conserved first and last residue. The order of the fields is clone size, J gene, D gene, V gene, CDR3 protein, CDR3 DNA. A D gene is named only where the DNA matches it firmly. Size values are once, few and many counts, or a class for expanded clones, and some rows have none.

>few|TRBJ2-7|-|TRBV5-4
CASSFGGGPYEQYF
TGTGCCAGCAGCTTCGGCGGCGGACCATACGAGCAGTACTTC
>-|TRBJ2-7|TRBD2|TRBV25-1
CASSTSGGTYEQYF
TGTGCCAGCAGTACTAGCGGGGGAACCTACGAGCAGTACTTC
>-|TRBJ2-5|TRBD2|TRBV5-1
CASSAGLAGETQYF
TGCGCCAGCAGCGCGGGACTAGCGGGAGAGACCCAGTACTTC
>-|TRBJ2-5|-|TRBV27
CASSDPSQETQYF
TGTGCCAGCAGTGACCCTTCCCAAGAGACCCAGTACTTC
>-|TRBJ1-2|TRBD1|TRBV28
CASTRPRQGWKGYTF
TGTGCCAGCACGCGACCCCGACAGGGGTGGAAGGGCTACACCTTC
>few|TRBJ2-7|-|TRBV6-1
CASSLEGWSDEQYF
TGTGCCAGCAGCCTGGAGGGGTGGTCCGACGAGCAGTACTTC
>-|TRBJ1-2|-|TRBV28
CASSIRGVVGYGYTF
TGTGCCAGCAGCATCCGGGGGGTTGTGGGCTATGGCTACACCTTC
>-|TRBJ1-1|-|TRBV6-5
CASSESGMNTEAFF
TGTGCCAGCAGTGAAAGTGGCATGAACACTGAAGCTTTCTTT
>-|TRBJ1-3|-|TRBV7-9
CASSLAEIEAGNTIYF
TGTGCCAGCAGCTTAGCGGAAATCGAGGCTGGGAACACCATATATTTT
>once|TRBJ2-7|TRBD1|TRBV5-4
CASSRTGEGAYEQYF
TGTGCCAGCAGCAGGACAGGGGAAGGAGCCTACGAGCAGTACTTC
>-|TRBJ2-3|TRBD2|TRBV6-1
CASRASGSPDTQYF
TGTGCCAGCAGGGCTAGCGGGAGCCCAGATACGCAGTATTTT
>-|TRBJ2-1|-|TRBV18
CASSPPWGNEQFF
TGTGCCAGCTCACCACCTTGGGGTAACGAGCAGTTCTTC
>once|TRBJ1-1|-|TRBV10-3
CAIRSGRGVTEAFF
TGTGCCATCAGGTCGGGCCGAGGGGTCACTGAAGCTTTCTTT
>-|TRBJ2-7|-|TRBV5-1
CASSLGYGSLTYEQYF
TGCGCCAGCAGCTTGGGATACGGCAGCTTAACCTACGAGCAGTACTTC
>-|TRBJ2-3|TRBD1|TRBV9
CASSFTGATDTQYF
TGTGCCAGCAGCTTCACAGGGGCCACAGATACGCAGTATTTT
>-|TRBJ2-5|-|TRBV9
CASSGYLETQYF
TGTGCCAGCAGCGGGTACTTGGAGACCCAGTACTTC
>-|TRBJ2-5|-|TRBV11-2
CASSSKDPQETQYF
TGTGCCAGCAGTTCGAAGGACCCCCAAGAGACCCAGTACTTC
>-|TRBJ1-5|-|TRBV28
CASSLSRYSNQPQHF
TGTGCCAGCAGTTTATCCCGGTATAGCAATCAGCCCCAGCATTTT
>once|TRBJ2-2|TRBD2|TRBV5-1
CASSLPSGREELFF
TGCGCCAGCAGCTTGCCTAGCGGGAGGGAGGAGCTGTTTTTT
>once|TRBJ2-7|-|TRBV7-8
CASSLGRSYEQYF
TGTGCCAGCAGCTTAGGCAGATCTTACGAGCAGTACTTC
>-|TRBJ2-5|-|TRBV6-1
CASRTFLGAETQYF
TGTGCCAGCAGGACGTTCCTCGGGGCAGAGACCCAGTACTTC
>-|TRBJ1-1|-|TRBV14
CASSQVGHGANTEAFF
TGTGCCAGCAGCCAAGTCGGTCACGGGGCGAACACTGAAGCTTTCTTT
>once|TRBJ1-5|TRBD1|TRBV28
CASSRTGGNQPQHF
TGTGCCAGCAGCCGGACAGGGGGCAATCAGCCCCAGCATTTT
>-|TRBJ2-1|-|TRBV18
CASSPPLLAEQFF
TGTGCCAGCTCACCACCGTTGCTAGCGGAGCAGTTCTTC
>-|TRBJ1-2|-|TRBV30
CAWSGGTPYLSYTF
TGTGCCTGGAGTGGGGGGACACCCTATTTAAGCTACACCTTC
>-|TRBJ2-5|TRBD2|TRBV5-6
CASSRTSGETQYF
TGTGCCAGCAGCCGGACTAGCGGAGAGACCCAGTACTTC
>-|TRBJ1-5|-|TRBV27
CASGGLGDQPQHF
TGTGCCAGCGGGGGATTGGGGGATCAGCCCCAGCATTTT
>-|TRBJ2-1|TRBD2|TRBV5-6
CASSYGLAASYNEQFF
TGTGCCAGCAGCTACGGACTAGCGGCCTCCTACAATGAGCAGTTCTTC
>-|TRBJ2-7|TRBD1|TRBV5-1
CASSGGQGQQYF
TGCGCCAGCAGCGGGGGACAGGGGCAGCAGTACTTC
>-|TRBJ2-2|TRBD2|TRBV30
CAWTGGRAGTGELFF
TGTGCCTGGACTGGCGGGAGGGCGGGCACCGGGGAGCTGTTTTTT
>once|TRBJ2-6|-|TRBV7-3
CASSLIPGSPSGANVLTF
TGTGCCAGCAGCTTAATTCCTGGCAGCCCCTCTGGGGCCAACGTCCTGACTTTC
>-|TRBJ2-7|-|TRBV7-2
CASSLGEQYF
TGTGCCAGCAGCTTAGGCGAGCAGTACTTC
>-|TRBJ2-1|TRBD2|TRBV11-2
CASSLGYSGRARGNNEQFF
TGTGCCAGCAGCTTAGGATATAGCGGGAGGGCGAGGGGAAACAATGAGCAGTTCTTC
>-|TRBJ1-1|TRBD1|TRBV28
CASSLRGQVNTEAFF
TGTGCCAGCAGCCTCCGGGGACAGGTGAACACTGAAGCTTTCTTT
>-|TRBJ2-3|-|TRBV29-1
CSVVRGTDTQYF
TGCAGCGTTGTCCGGGGGACAGATACGCAGTATTTT
>-|TRBJ2-7|TRBD1|TRBV5-8
CASSLQGGTYEQYF
TGTGCCAGCAGCCTACAGGGGGGTACGTACGAGCAGTACTTC
>few|TRBJ2-7|-|TRBV6-1
CASSAGAREQYF
TGTGCCAGCAGTGCAGGGGCGAGAGAGCAGTACTTC
>-|TRBJ2-2|-|TRBV6-1
CASHGGLYTGELFF
TGTGCCAGCCACGGCGGGCTTTACACCGGGGAGCTGTTTTTT
>-|TRBJ2-1|-|TRBV10-3
CAIHPDWAQNEQFF
TGTGCCATCCACCCGGACTGGGCGCAGAATGAGCAGTTCTTC
>-|TRBJ2-7|-|TRBV19
CATTAGTYEQYF
TGTGCCACCACTGCGGGAACCTACGAGCAGTACTTC
>-|TRBJ1-2|TRBD1|TRBV30
CAWDRGNYGYTF
TGTGCCTGGGACAGGGGTAACTATGGCTACACCTTC
>once|TRBJ1-3|TRBD1|TRBV6-4
CASIRGQGVISGNTIYF
TGTGCCAGCATTAGGGGACAGGGAGTTATTTCTGGAAACACCATATATTTT
>-|TRBJ1-4|TRBD1|TRBV5-8
CASSPGQGSNEKLFF
TGTGCCAGCAGCCCGGGACAGGGTTCTAATGAAAAACTGTTTTTT
>-|TRBJ2-7|TRBD2|TRBV30
CAWSIGGSSVEQYF
TGTGCCTGGAGCATCGGCGGGAGCTCGGTCGAGCAGTACTTC
>-|TRBJ2-2|-|TRBV7-2
CASSLRTANTGELFF
TGTGCCAGCAGCTTAAGGACAGCGAACACCGGGGAGCTGTTTTTT
>-|TRBJ2-3|TRBD2|TRBV9
CASSVSGRARTDTQYF
TGTGCCAGCAGCGTTAGCGGGAGGGCGCGCACAGATACGCAGTATTTT
>-|TRBJ2-5|TRBD2|TRBV7-9
CASSLPGRARETQYF
TGTGCCAGCAGCTTACCCGGGAGGGCACGAGAGACCCAGTACTTC
>-|TRBJ2-7|TRBD1|TRBV5-1
CASGQGSSYEQYF
TGCGCCAGCGGACAGGGCAGCTCCTACGAGCAGTACTTC
>-|TRBJ2-7|-|TRBV7-6
CASSLAQAGPPQTSYEQYF
TGTGCCAGCAGCTTAGCGCAGGCCGGACCCCCTCAAACCTCCTACGAGCAGTACTTC